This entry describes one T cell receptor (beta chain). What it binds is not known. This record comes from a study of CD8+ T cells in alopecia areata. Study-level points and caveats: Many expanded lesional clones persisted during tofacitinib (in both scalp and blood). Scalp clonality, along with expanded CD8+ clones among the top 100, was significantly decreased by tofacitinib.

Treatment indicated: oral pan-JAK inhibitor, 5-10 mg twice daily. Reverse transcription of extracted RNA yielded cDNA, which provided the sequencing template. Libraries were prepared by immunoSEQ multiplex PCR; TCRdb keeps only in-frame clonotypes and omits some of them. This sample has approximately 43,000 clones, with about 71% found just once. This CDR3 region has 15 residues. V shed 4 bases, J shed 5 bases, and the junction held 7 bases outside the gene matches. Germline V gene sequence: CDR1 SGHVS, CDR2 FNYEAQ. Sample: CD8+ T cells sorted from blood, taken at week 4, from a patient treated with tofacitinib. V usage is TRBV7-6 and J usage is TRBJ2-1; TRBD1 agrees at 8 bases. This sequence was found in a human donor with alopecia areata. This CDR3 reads CASSSGQGADNEQFF. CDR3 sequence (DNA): TGTGCCAGCAGCTCTGGACAGGGAGCCGACAATGAGCAGTTCTTC.